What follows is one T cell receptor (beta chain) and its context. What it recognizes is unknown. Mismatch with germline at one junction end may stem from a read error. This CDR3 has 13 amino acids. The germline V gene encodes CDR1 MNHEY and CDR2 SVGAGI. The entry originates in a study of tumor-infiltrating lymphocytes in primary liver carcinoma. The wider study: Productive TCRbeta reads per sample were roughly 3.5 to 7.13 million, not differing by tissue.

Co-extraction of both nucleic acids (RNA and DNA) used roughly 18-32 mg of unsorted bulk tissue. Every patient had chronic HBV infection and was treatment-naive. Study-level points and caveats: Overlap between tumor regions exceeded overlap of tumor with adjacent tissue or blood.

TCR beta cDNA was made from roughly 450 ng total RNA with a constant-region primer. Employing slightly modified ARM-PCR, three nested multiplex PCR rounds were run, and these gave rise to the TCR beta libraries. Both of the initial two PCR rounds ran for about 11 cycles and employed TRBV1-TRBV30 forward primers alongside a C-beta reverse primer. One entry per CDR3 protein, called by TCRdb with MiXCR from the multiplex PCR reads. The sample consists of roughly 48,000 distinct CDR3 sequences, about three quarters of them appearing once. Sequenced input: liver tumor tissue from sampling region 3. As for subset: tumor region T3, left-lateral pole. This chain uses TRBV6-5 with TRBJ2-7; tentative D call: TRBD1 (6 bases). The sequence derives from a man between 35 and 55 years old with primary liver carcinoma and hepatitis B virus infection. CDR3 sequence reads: CVSSRDKGYEQYF. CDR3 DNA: TGTGTCAGCAGTCGGGACAAGGGCTACGAGCAGTACTTC.